The clone carrying this T cell receptor (beta chain) was seen once. Its target is not known. This sample was included in a study of cytomegalovirus exposure and HLA in healthy donors. Study observations and caveats: Within an earlier analysis, most TCR beta V segments proved productive either about 90% or about 30% of the time.

The primer mix had 60 Vbeta and 13 Jbeta primers. The method was immunoSEQ multiplex PCR; TCRdb's version includes in-frame clones alone and lacks a portion of them. The sample lists around 150,000 clones, more than 70% occurring once. CDR1 is SGDLS, CDR2 YYNGEE, per germline. This CDR3 is built from 14 residues. Trimming took 4 bases from V and 7 from J; bases not matched to a gene: 8. The sequence was collected from a male donor in good health and CMV-seropositive. The specimen sequenced was PBMCs. V gene TRBV9 combines with J gene TRBJ1-1, with 9 bases lining up with TRBD1. The DNA for the CDR3 is TGTGCCAGCAGCCCTGGGACAGGGCGTCTTGAAGCTTTCTTT. Protein sequence: CASSPGTGRLEAFF. The full variable domain, with the rest looked up from reference TRBV9 and TRBJ1-1, is DSGVTQTPKHLITATGQRVTLRCSPRSGDLSVYWYQQSLDQGLQFLIQYYNGEERAKGNILERFSAQQFPDLHSELNLSSLELGDSALYFCASSPGTGRLEAFFGQGTRLTVV.